This T cell receptor beta chain was sequenced in a study of blood T cell repertoires in COVID-19. Repertoires were generated with immunoSEQ multiplex PCR, while TCRdb's copy carries only in-frame clones and drops some. The data contain around 46,000 clones, approximately 88% of them seen just once; the ten biggest clones take up approximately 54%. This CDR3 is 14 amino acids long. V gave up 1 base and J gave up 0 bases, with 7 bases separating them. In germline, CDR1 is SGHVS, CDR2 FQNEAQ. V and J are TRBV7-8 and TRBJ2-7; D possibly corresponds to TRBD1 (5 bases). Sample: peripheral blood. The receptor's source is a man in his sixties or seventies with acute or convalescent COVID-19. DNA of the CDR3: TGTGCCAGCAGCTTAGGGGGCTTCTCCTACGAGCAGTACTTC. This gives the protein CASSLGGFSYEQYF.